This T cell receptor (beta chain) was recovered during a study of lymphopenia after photon versus proton radiotherapy (dated 2019 in TCRdb). Background for the entire study: The study compared the immunological effects of photon versus proton radiation therapy in patients with gastrointestinal tumors who developed high-grade lymphopenia. The goal of the study was to characterize the differences between the two radiation modalities in how they affect the immune system. The roughly 18 patients in the cohort had gastrointestinal tumors, were treated with either photon or proton therapy, and subsequently developed lymphopenia.

Library generation was performed with the immunoSEQ multiplex PCR assay. T cell repertoires were profiled by deep sequencing of rearranged TCR beta loci, alongside multiparametric flow cytometry. The immuneACCESS repertoire file appears here via TCRdb, limited to in-frame rearrangements. These files lack a portion of the clones; in checked studies, under half of the deficit traces to unresolved V genes, and the cause of the others is not known. This sample comprises about 83,000 clones, around 83% of them detected only once. The ten biggest clones cover under 1.5% of the sample. Of note for this clone: Its antigen is currently not known. There are no base qualities to consult, and no much larger clone falls within one base.

The research as a whole found: Relative stability during treatment was observed in proton-treated patients, whereas loss of naive T cells and TCR diversity and gain of effector/memory populations were observed in photon-treated patients. Across the cohort, a larger post-nadir drop in TCR diversity was inversely correlated with overall survival time among patients who died. The authors looked at the survival association only in patients who died, and they framed better survival with proton therapy as a possibility rather than a demonstrated result. After the lymphocyte count nadir, photon-treated repertoires showed oligoclonal expansion, especially of CD8+ Temra cells, which drove the drop in diversity.

Including cysteine and phenylalanine, the CDR3 has 14 amino acids. Solely the CDR3 DNA is kept, with 42 bases framed from the first base. Based on the germline V gene, the CDR1 and CDR2 sequences are SGDLS and YYNGEE. Trimming removed 2 bases from V and 4 bases from J, leaving 10 bases between the germline ends. The specimen was peripheral blood, collected from a patient treated with proton-based radiotherapy. The chain joins TRBV9 to TRBJ1-3; tentative D gene TRBD1, with 5 bases matching. The clonotype comes from a man aged 55 to 69 with pancreatic cancer. The nucleotides read TGTGCCAGCAGCGTCTCAGGGATGGGAAACACCATATATTTT. Translated, it gives CASSVSGMGNTIYF.